This record concerns one T cell receptor beta chain sequence. The antigen remains unidentified. The data belong to a study of molecular identifiers for immune sequencing clone quantification. Findings and limits, study-wide: Whereas clones above 20 RNA copies held under 1% of naive-cell molecules, they held over 99% of effector molecules.

Naive CD8 libraries came from around 20,000 to 990,000 sorted cells with 10%, 30% or 50% RNA. When naive CD8 T cells were sorted, they were gated as CD8+CD4-CCR7+CD45RA+. In preparing bulk TCR libraries, previously described methods and listed TCR primers were used. From the PCR reads, TCRdb called clonotypes with MiXCR, one entry per CDR3 protein. This table holds 300,000 to 400,000 distinct CDR3 sequences, 24% found once. The V gene end was trimmed by 6 bases and the J gene end by 4 bases; junction bases not matched to a gene: 3. Germline assignment: CDR1 LGHNT and CDR2 FRNRAP. There are 13 residues in the CDR3.

This clonotype was obtained from a human donor in good health. Some libraries in this study had Jurkat cell RNA spiked in. The rearrangement joins TRBV12-5 to TRBJ2-3, with TRBD1 identical over 8 bases. Sample: naive CD8+ T cells from blood, with Jurkat cell RNA spiked in. The subset is: FACS-sorted CD8+CD4-CCR7+CD45RA+ naive T cells. The CDR3 coding sequence is TGTGCTAGTGGAGCGGACAGGGCAGATACGCAGTATTTT. It translates to CASGADRADTQYF. The complete variable domain, with remaining parts taken from reference TRBV12-5 and TRBJ2-3, reads DARVTQTPRHKVTEMGQEVTMRCQPILGHNTVFWYRQTMMQGLELLAYFRNRAPLDDSGMPKDRFSAEMPDATLATLKIQPSEPRDSAVYFCASGADRADTQYFGPGTRLTVL.